This section outlines one TCR beta chain sequence together with its context. V was pared by 3 bases and J by 1 base, with 6 bases between. The CDR3 is made up of 13 amino acids. Germline CDR1 and CDR2: SGHTA and FQGNSA. This record belongs to a study of blood T cell repertoires in COVID-19. Across the study: Acute and convalescent COVID-19 specimens originated in the United States, Italy and Spain.

As originally analysed: The assay estimated nucleated cells by amplifying reference gene primers. Using immunoSEQ multiplex PCR, the repertoire was profiled, and TCRdb retains in-frame clones only, with some absent. Clone size and the V and J calls come from that table; the DNA yielded D and trimming. The table includes 280,000 or so clones, 70% to 90% detected once. The chain recombines TRBV7-2 with TRBJ1-2; the D is unclear. This receptor was taken from a man younger than 40 who had recovered from COVID-19. Sample: PBMCs or T cells enriched from blood (not recorded which). The CDR3 coding sequence is TGTGCCAGCAGCTTCAGGTTTAACTATGGCTACACCTTC. Translating it yields CASSFRFNYGYTF.